This T cell receptor beta chain was retrieved from a study of T cell responses to AZD1222 COVID-19 vaccine. Sequencing used immunoSEQ multiplex PCR; TCRdb keeps in-frame clones, though not all of them. The sample holds some 120,000 clones, about 93% seen once. This CDR3 contains 12 residues. With 7 bases removed from V and 8 bases from J, the gap between germline ends came to 11 bases. General study points: Spike-specific TCR breadth and depth both grew after two AZD1222 doses. CD4 TCRs covered the whole spike, strongest at regions 160-218 and 743-854.

About this clone: Antigen specificity is unknown.

This receptor was identified in an adult in good health. Sequencing was performed on peripheral blood, taken on day 0 of AZD1222 vaccination. The chain is built from TRBV12-3 or TRBV12-4 and TRBJ2-2, with a possible D match to TRBD2 (5 bases). The chain's CDR3 is CASTLEVGELFF. The DNA for the CDR3 is TGTGCCAGCACCCTGGAGGTAGGGGAGCTGTTTTTT.